The 4 T cell receptor beta chains below come from one sample, sequenced in a study of beta chain features in type 1 diabetes. Study-level points and caveats: In every one of the four CD4+ subsets, TCRB CDR3s were moderately but significantly shorter in Type 1 diabetes patients.

Their antigen targets remain unknown. Every bit of the isolated RNA underwent reverse transcription, so sequencing read expressed TCRB transcripts. Clones were read by immunoSEQ multiplex PCR, and TCRdb kept only the in-frame ones, dropping some. The data hold 300,000 to 350,000 clones, with 9.3% observed a single time. The sequencing input was central memory CD4+ T cells from blood. These receptor sequences come from a man aged 25-40 years with type 1 diabetes.

Details on this clone: The junction differs from germline at one of its ends, possibly a read error. The chain employs TRBV6-5 and TRBJ2-4; the D gene is possibly TRBD1 (6 bases). The V gene's germline CDR1 is MNHEY and CDR2 SVGAGI. The CDR3 contains 13 residues. The CDR3 coding sequence is TGTGCCATCAGTGCTACCACAGGGAACATTCAGTACTTC. It translates to CAISATTGNIQYF.

In its sample, this clone was seen a few times. The rearrangement joins TRBV4-1 to TRBJ1-4; TRBD1 matches 7 bases. V was pared by 0 bases and J by 4 bases, with 8 bases of the junction left unmatched. The CDR3 extends over 17 amino acids. CDR1 is MGHRA and CDR2 is YSYEKL in the germline V gene. The CDR3 sequence: CASSQDILGTDNEKLFF. Here the CDR3 DNA reads TGCGCCAGCAGCCAAGATATCCTCGGGACAGATAATGAAAAACTGTTTTTT.

This clone was seen only a few times. V usage is TRBV5-5 and J usage is TRBJ1-1, with a weak D call TRBD1 (5 bases). The ends were cut back, 0 bases at V and 4 bases at J, with 13 bases in the middle. The CDR3 runs 15 residues. Germline assignment: CDR1 SGHKS and CDR2 YYEKEE (reference sequence). Written as DNA, the CDR3 is TGTGCCAGCAGCTTGGCTACATCAGGGAGCACTGAAGCTTTCTTT. This translates into CASSLATSGSTEAFF.

The chain joins TRBV4-3 to TRBJ2-3, with 13 bases fitting TRBD2. Germline V gene data show CDR1 as LGHNA and CDR2 as YSLEER. This CDR3 has 16 residues. With V trimmed by 4 bases and J by 6 bases, 7 bases remained unmatched. The CDR3 DNA is TGCGCCAGCAGCCTTGGGACTAGCGGGGCTCCGGATACGCAGTATTTT. It translates to CASSLGTSGAPDTQYF.